The 13 T cell receptor beta chains reported below all come from one sample, sequenced in a study of cytomegalovirus exposure and HLA in healthy donors. Repertoires were generated with immunoSEQ multiplex PCR, while TCRdb's copy carries only in-frame clones and drops some. The sample records a few hundred thousand clones, nearly 90% being singletons. Sequenced material: PBMCs. These receptors all come from a man aged 25 to 45 in good health and CMV-seronegative.

The chain couples TRBV4-3 to TRBJ1-1, with 9 positions matching TRBD1. V shed 6 bases, J shed 4 bases, and the junction held 9 bases outside the gene matches. Looked up from germline, CDR1 is LGHNA and CDR2 is YSLEER. This CDR3 has 15 residues. In DNA, the CDR3 is TGCGCCAGCAGACCTACCTCGGGACAGGGCACTGAAGCTTTCTTT. Translation gives CASRPTSGQGTEAFF.

CDR3 sequence (DNA): TGTGCCAGCAGCTTCGGGTTTTCGGCCTATGGCTACACCTTC. Translated: CASSFGFSAYGYTF. J is TRBJ1-2 and V is TRBV7-9; D is unresolved. The length of the CDR3 is 14 residues. The germline V gene has CDR1 SEHNR and CDR2 FQNEAQ (reference sequence). With 3 bases removed from V and 4 bases from J, the gap between germline ends came to 12 bases. The whole variable domain, remainder taken from reference TRBV7-9 and TRBJ1-2, is DTGVSQNPRHKITKRGQNVTFRCDPISEHNRLYWYRQTLGQGPEFLTYFQNEAQLEKSRLLSDRFSAERPKGSFSTLEIQRTEQGDSAMYLCASSFGFSAYGYTFGSGTRLTVV.

The rearrangement links TRBV11-2 to TRBJ1-3; D might be TRBD1 (5 bases). V was clipped by 5 bases and J by 0 bases, with 11 bases between them. The CDR3 has 15 amino acids. Per germline, CDR1 SGHAT and CDR2 FQNNGV. DNA of the CDR3: TGTGCCAGCAGCACAGACAGTCTCTCTGGAAACACCATATATTTT. Its protein is CASSTDSLSGNTIYF.

This clone was recorded only once. This chain joins TRBV7-8 and TRBJ2-5; 7 positions match TRBD2. CDR3 length: 15 amino acids. J gave up 3 bases and V 5 bases, and 9 bases lay outside the gene matches. CDR1 and CDR2 from the germline V gene are SGHVS and FQNEAQ. The chain's CDR3 is CASSQETGREETQYF. The CDR3 DNA follows: TGTGCCAGCAGCCAAGAAACTGGGAGGGAAGAGACCCAGTACTTC.

The chain uses TRBV6-1 and TRBJ2-2; unclear D gene. The CDR3 runs to 17 residues. From germline, CDR1 is MNHNS and CDR2 SASEGT. Trimming stripped 1 base from V and 1 base from J, with 13 bases between. This chain's CDR3 is CASSEDGYGRNTGELFF. The CDR3 DNA sequence: TGTGCCAGCAGTGAAGACGGGTACGGCAGGAACACCGGGGAGCTGTTTTTT.

The CDR3: CASSSQTGGYQPQHF. CDR3 in DNA: TGTGCCAGCAGTTCCCAAACAGGGGGTTATCAGCCCCAGCATTTT. The V and J genes are TRBV6-6 and TRBJ1-5, with TRBD1 identical over 8 bases. The CDR3 loop spans 15 amino acids. CDR1 is MNHNY, CDR2 SVGAGI, per germline (reference sequence). J lost 5 bases, V lost 4 bases, and 7 bases had no gene match.

CDR3 sequence (DNA): TGTGCCAGCAGTTACTCAAGGGGCCTGAACACTGAAGCTTTCTTT. Translation gives CASSYSRGLNTEAFF. This sequence joins TRBV6-5 and TRBJ1-1; D is perhaps TRBD1 (5 bases). This CDR3 is 15 amino acids long. Germline V lookup: CDR1 MNHEY, CDR2 SVGAGI. Trimming left V 0 bases short and J 0 bases short, with 8 bases between.

V gene TRBV7-9 combines with J gene TRBJ2-4; no reliable D call. V lost 1 base and J 5 bases, leaving 6 bases between the germline ends. This CDR3 has 13 amino acids. Germline CDR1 and CDR2: SEHNR and FQNEAQ (reference sequence). The CDR3 is CASSLVGQNIQYF. Here the CDR3 DNA reads TGTGCCAGCAGCTTAGTTGGCCAAAACATTCAGTACTTC. Based on the CDR3 plus reference TRBV7-9 and TRBJ2-4, the full variable domain is DTGVSQNPRHKITKRGQNVTFRCDPISEHNRLYWYRQTLGQGPEFLTYFQNEAQLEKSRLLSDRFSAERPKGSFSTLEIQRTEQGDSAMYLCASSLVGQNIQYFGAGTRLSVL.

The V call is TRBV11-1, the J call TRBJ1-1, with a possible D match to TRBD1 (5 bases). Germline V gene data show CDR1 as SGHAT and CDR2 as FQDESV (reference sequence). This CDR3 has 12 residues. Trimming took 4 bases from V and 4 from J, leaving 7 bases between them. The CDR3 DNA follows: TGTGCCAGCAGCTGGGGCGGCACTGAAGCTTTCTTT. Residues: CASSWGGTEAFF.

In the case of this clone: This CDR3 is also generated by other DNA sequences in the sample. V usage is TRBV20-1 and J usage is TRBJ1-5; D not resolved. Trimming removed 3 bases from V and 6 bases from J, with 6 bases in between. The CDR3 has 11 amino acids. CDR1 is DFQATT, CDR2 SNEGSKA, per germline (reference sequence). Here the CDR3 DNA reads TGCAGTGCTAGTCGGGGTCAGCCCCAGCATTTT. Translated, it gives CSASRGQPQHF.

The rearrangement links TRBV6-5 to TRBJ1-2; D possibly corresponds to TRBD1 (5 bases). Germline CDR1 reads MNHEY; CDR2 reads SVGAGI. The V end was cut by 0 bases, the J end by 8 bases, with 16 bases between. The CDR3 is 15 residues long. Here the CDR3 DNA reads TGTGCCAGCAGTTACTCGAAATTTAAGGGGAGGGGCTACACCTTC. Translating gives CASSYSKFKGRGYTF.

The chain recombines TRBV4-2 with TRBJ2-1, with 9 positions matching TRBD2. The CDR3 covers 17 residues. The V gene end was trimmed by 1 base and the J gene end by 5 bases; junction bases not matched to a gene: 9. Germline V gene lookup returns CDR1 LGHNA and CDR2 YNFKEQ. The CDR3 loop is CASSQVSLSSGNNEQFF. CDR3 DNA sequence: TGTGCCAGCAGCCAAGTCTCTTTGTCTAGCGGGAACAATGAGCAGTTCTTC.

The chain combines TRBV11-2 with TRBJ1-6, with D unresolved. Between the trimmed V and J ends, which lost 6 bases and 6 bases, there was a span of 9 bases. The CDR3 is 13 residues long. Per the germline V gene, CDR1 is SGHAT and CDR2 is FQNNGV. The CDR3 spells CASSFSPNSPLHF. CDR3 nucleotides: TGTGCCAGCAGTTTCAGTCCTAATTCACCCCTCCACTTT.